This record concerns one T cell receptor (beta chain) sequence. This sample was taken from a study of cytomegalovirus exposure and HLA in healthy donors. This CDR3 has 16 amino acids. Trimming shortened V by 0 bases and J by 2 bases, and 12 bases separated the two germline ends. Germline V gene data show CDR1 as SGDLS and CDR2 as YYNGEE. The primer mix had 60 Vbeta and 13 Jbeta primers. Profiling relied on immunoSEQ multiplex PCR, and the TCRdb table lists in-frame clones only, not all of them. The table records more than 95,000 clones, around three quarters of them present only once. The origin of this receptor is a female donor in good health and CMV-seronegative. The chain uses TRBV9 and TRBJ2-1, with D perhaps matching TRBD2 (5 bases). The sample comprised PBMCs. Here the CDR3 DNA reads TGTGCCAGCAGCGTAGCTTCCGACTACCCCTACAATGAGCAGTTCTTC. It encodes CASSVASDYPYNEQFF.